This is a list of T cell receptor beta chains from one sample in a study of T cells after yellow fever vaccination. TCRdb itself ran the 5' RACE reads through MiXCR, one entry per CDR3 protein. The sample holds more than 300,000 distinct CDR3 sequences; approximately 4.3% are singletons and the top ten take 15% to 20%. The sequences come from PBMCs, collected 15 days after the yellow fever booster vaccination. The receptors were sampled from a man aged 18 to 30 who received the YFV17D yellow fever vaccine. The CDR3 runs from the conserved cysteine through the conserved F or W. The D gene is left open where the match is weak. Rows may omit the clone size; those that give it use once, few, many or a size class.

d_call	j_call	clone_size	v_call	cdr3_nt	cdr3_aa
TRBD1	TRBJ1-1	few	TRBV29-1	TGCAGCGTTGATCGAGGGGGCATGGGAACTGAAGCTTTCTTT	CSVDRGGMGTEAFF
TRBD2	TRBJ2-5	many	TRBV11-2	TGTGCCAGCAGCCCCCGGAGCGGGGGCCTCCAAGAGACCCAGTACTTC	CASSPRSGGLQETQYF
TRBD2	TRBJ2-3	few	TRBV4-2	TGTGCCAGCAGCCAAGATCTCAGCGGGGGAGGGGGTACGCAGTATTTT	CASSQDLSGGGGTQYF
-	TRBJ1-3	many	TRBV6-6	TGTGCCAGCAGTCAAGAATCAAACACCATATATTTT	CASSQESNTIYF
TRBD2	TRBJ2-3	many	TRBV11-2	TGTGCCAGCAGCTTACTTCGGGGGGAAACGTTCTTAGATACGCAGTATTTT	CASSLLRGETFLDTQYF
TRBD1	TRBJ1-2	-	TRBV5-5	TGTGCCAGCACCGGGGGACAGGATTACTATGGCTACACCTTC	CASTGGQDYYGYTF
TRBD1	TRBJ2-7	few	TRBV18	TGTGCCAGCTCGCCGGGACAGGGTGACGAGCAGTACTTC	CASSPGQGDEQYF
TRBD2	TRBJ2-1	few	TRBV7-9	TGTGCCAGCAGCTTAGCGGGGTCTAGCGGGGGCTACAATGAGCAGTTCTTC	CASSLAGSSGGYNEQFF
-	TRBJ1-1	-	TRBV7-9	TGTGCCGGGAAGCGGGCATTGAACACTGAAGCTTTCTTT	CAGKRALNTEAFF
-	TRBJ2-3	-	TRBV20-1	TGCAGTGCTAGAGAACCCACGAGAGATACGCAGTATTTT	CSAREPTRDTQYF
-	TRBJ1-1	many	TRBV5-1	TGCGCCAGCACAGACTCACCGGGAACTGAAGCTTTCTTT	CASTDSPGTEAFF
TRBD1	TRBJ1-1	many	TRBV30	TGTGCCTGGAGTCGGAACAGGGGTAATACTGAAGCTTTCTTT	CAWSRNRGNTEAFF
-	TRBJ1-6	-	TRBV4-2	TGTGCCAGCAGCCCAGGGTCTAGCTCCTATAATTCACCCCTCCACTTT	CASSPGSSSYNSPLHF
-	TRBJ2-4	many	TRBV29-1	TGCAGCGTAGGCGCGGACTACGCATCATTCATTCAGTACTTC	CSVGADYASFIQYF
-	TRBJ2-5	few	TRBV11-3	TGTGCCAGCAGCCGGGACACCTTTCAGACCCAGTACTTC	CASSRDTFQTQYF
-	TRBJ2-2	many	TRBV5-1	TGCGCCAGCAGCTCAAGGACAGTTCACACCGGGGAGCTGTTTTTT	CASSSRTVHTGELFF
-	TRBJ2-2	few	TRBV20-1	TGCAGTGCTGGAAGGGGGGGGGAGCTGTTTTTT	CSAGRGGELFF
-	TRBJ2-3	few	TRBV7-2	TGTGCCAGCAGCCTTTGGATCCCCCGCGATACGCAGTATTTT	CASSLWIPRDTQYF
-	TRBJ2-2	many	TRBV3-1	TGTGCCAGCAGCCATTCCCAGGAGGACTACACCGGGGAGCTGTTTTTT	CASSHSQEDYTGELFF
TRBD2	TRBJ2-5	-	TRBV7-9	TGTGCCAGCAGCTTTGTCAGCGGGGGGGGTCAAGAGACCCAGTACTTC	CASSFVSGGGQETQYF
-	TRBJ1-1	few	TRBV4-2	TGTGCCAGCAGCCAAGGGGGAATGACACCATGGACTGAAGCTTTCTTT	CASSQGGMTPWTEAFF
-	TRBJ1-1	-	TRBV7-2	TGTGCCAGCAGCTTACGCAGGCTAAACACTGAAGCTTTCTTT	CASSLRRLNTEAFF
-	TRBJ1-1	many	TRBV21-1	TGTGCCAGCAGCGACTACCTTGTTGGGAGGATGACTGAAGCTTTCTTT	CASSDYLVGRMTEAFF
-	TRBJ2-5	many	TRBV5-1	TGCGCCAGCAGCCGATTAGGGATAGACCAAGAGACCCAGTACTTC	CASSRLGIDQETQYF
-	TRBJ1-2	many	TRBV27	TGTGCCAGCTCGGCAGGCCTCGGTGGCTACACCTTC	CASSAGLGGYTF
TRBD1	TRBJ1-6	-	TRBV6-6	TGTGCCAGCCTGACAGGGGGGGATAATTCACCCCTCCACTTT	CASLTGGDNSPLHF
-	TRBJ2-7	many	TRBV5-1	TGCGCCAGCAGCTTGCCGGAGTCCTACGAGCAGTACTTC	CASSLPESYEQYF
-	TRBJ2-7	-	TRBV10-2	TGCGCCACCCTCGCTTACGAGCAGTACTTC	CATLAYEQYF
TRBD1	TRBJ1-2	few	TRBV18	TGTGCCAGCTCACCAGGGGAGGGGGCCTTACTCGGTGGCTACACCTTC	CASSPGEGALLGGYTF
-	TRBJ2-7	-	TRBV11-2	TGTGCCAGCAGCTTATTTGGCTATCTAGCGCAGTACTTC	CASSLFGYLAQYF
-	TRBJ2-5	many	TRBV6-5	TGTGCCAGCAGTTACTCCTTACAAGAGACCCAGTACTTC	CASSYSLQETQYF
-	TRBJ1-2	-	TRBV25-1	TGTGCCAGCAGTGATACGGGTCTTCGTGATGGCTACACCTTC	CASSDTGLRDGYTF
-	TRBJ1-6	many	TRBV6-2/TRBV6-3	TGTGCCAGCAGTTACTCGCAGCCCTGGGCTCCCCTCCACTTT	CASSYSQPWAPLHF
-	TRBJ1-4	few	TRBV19	TGTGCCAGCAACCCAACCCTGGGTCTTAATGAAAAACTGTTTTTT	CASNPTLGLNEKLFF
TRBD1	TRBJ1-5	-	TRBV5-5	TGTGCCAGCGACAGAGGGGACAGGGTTTATCAGCCCCAGCATTTT	CASDRGDRVYQPQHF
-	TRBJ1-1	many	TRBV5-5	TGTGCCAGCAGGCTCAGGGTCTCTGGGCACACTGAAGCTTTCTTT	CASRLRVSGHTEAFF
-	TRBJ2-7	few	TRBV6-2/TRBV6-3	TGTGCCAGCAGTTACGCAGGGGGGTCCGCCTACGAGCAGTACTTC	CASSYAGGSAYEQYF
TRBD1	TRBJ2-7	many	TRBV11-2	TGTGCCAGCAGCTTAGATGGGACAGGTACCTACGAGCAGTACTTC	CASSLDGTGTYEQYF
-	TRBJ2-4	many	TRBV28	TGTGCCAGCAGCTCAACTAAACTAGCCAAAAACATTCAGTACTTC	CASSSTKLAKNIQYF
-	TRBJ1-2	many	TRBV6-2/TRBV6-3	TGTGCCAGCAGTCACCCCCGGGGTGAATACTATGGCTACACCTTC	CASSHPRGEYYGYTF
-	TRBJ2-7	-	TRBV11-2	TGTGCCAGCAGCTTTCTCACAGACTACGAGCAGTACTTC	CASSFLTDYEQYF
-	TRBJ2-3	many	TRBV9	TGTGCCAGCAGCCAAGTTAGAGATACGCAGTATTTT	CASSQVRDTQYF
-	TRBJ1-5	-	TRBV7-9	TGTGCCAGCAGCTTAGAGCCGGGAGGACAGCCCCAGCATTTT	CASSLEPGGQPQHF
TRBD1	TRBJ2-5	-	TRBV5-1	TGCGCCAGCAGCTTGGCCCGGACAGGGGACGCTGTGACCCAGTACTTC	CASSLARTGDAVTQYF
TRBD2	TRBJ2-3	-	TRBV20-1	TGCAGTGCTAGTGAGGCTAGCGGGGGACCCACAGATACGCAGTATTTT	CSASEASGGPTDTQYF
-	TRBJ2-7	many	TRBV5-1	TGCGCCAGCAGTGCCTTTGGGGAAGACAACGAGCAGTACTTC	CASSAFGEDNEQYF
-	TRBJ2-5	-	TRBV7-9	TGTGCCAGCAGCTTAGGAGGTGGTCAGCAGCAAGAGACCCAGTACTTC	CASSLGGGQQQETQYF
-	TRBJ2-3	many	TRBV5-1	TGCGCCAGCAGCTTGGCCGGGATTTCGGCAGATACGCAGTATTTT	CASSLAGISADTQYF
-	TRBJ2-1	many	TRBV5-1	TGCGCCAGCAGCTTGGAGTCTAGGAACAATGAGCAGTTCTTC	CASSLESRNNEQFF
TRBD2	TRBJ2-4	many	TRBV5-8	TGTGCCAGCAGCGTCGGACTAGCGGGGGGGTTGTCAGGCAAAAACATTCAGTACTTC	CASSVGLAGGLSGKNIQYF
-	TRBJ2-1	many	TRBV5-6	TGTGCCAGCAGCTTGTGGCCAGGGTACAATGAGCAGTTCTTC	CASSLWPGYNEQFF
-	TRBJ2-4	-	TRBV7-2	TGTGCCAGCAGCACCCCCTCCGCGGCAGGCACGTTAGCCAAAAACATTCAGTACTTC	CASSTPSAAGTLAKNIQYF
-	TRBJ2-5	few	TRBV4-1	TGCGCCAGCAGCCAAGTTAGGCTCGGACGGGAGACCCAGTACTTC	CASSQVRLGRETQYF
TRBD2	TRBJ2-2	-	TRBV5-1	TGCGCCAGCAGCTTGCATGTGACTAGCGGTGGGGAGCTGTTTTTT	CASSLHVTSGGELFF
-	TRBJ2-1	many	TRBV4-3	TGCGCCAGCAGCCAAGTTGGGGCCCCTCTCAATGAGCAGTTCTTC	CASSQVGAPLNEQFF
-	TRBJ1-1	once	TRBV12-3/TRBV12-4	TGTGCCAGCAGCCCGACAGGCCCAGTCAGCACTGAAGCTTTCTTT	CASSPTGPVSTEAFF
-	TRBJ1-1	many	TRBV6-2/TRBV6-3	TGTGCCAGCAGTTATAGGCTTGGCACTGAAGCTTTCTTT	CASSYRLGTEAFF
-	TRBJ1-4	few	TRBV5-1	TGCGCCAGCAGCTTGGGGCGGCAGGCGAGCTTTCCCTTTCAAGAAAAACTGTTTTTT	CASSLGRQASFPFQEKLFF
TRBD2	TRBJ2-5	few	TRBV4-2	TGTGCCAGCAGGCGGACTAGCGGGGGAAAAGAGACCCAGTACTTC	CASRRTSGGKETQYF
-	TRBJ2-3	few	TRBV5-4	TGTGCCAGCCCTTCCCGGGGGGCTGAAGATACGCAGTATTTT	CASPSRGAEDTQYF